This is a list of T cell receptor beta chains from one sample in a study of somatic mutations in cytotoxic T cells in rheumatoid arthritis. The table came from immunoSEQ multiplex PCR; TCRdb's copy has only in-frame clones and leaves some out. There are some 20,000 clones in the sample; around 70% occur only once, and roughly 23% lies in the top ten. Sequences were obtained from CD8+ T cells sorted from blood. The receptors originated from a woman aged 55-69 years in good health. Each CDR3 is given with its conserved first and last residue. D genes are given only for firm matches. For some rows the clone size is stated as once, few or many, or as a class when expanded; others skip it.

>TRBD1|NA|TRBJ1-1|13|TRBV30
TGTGCCTGGGCGACAGGGGCGAACACTGAAGCTTTCTTT
CAWATGANTEAFF
>NA|NA|TRBJ2-7|13|TRBV6-6
TGTGCCAGCAGTTACGGGAGAGTCTACGAGCAGTACTTC
CASSYGRVYEQYF
>NA|NA|TRBJ2-7|16|TRBV7-6
TGTGCCAGCAGCTTAGGGTCTGGGGGTAGCTCCTACGAGCAGTACTTC
CASSLGSGGSSYEQYF
>NA|once|TRBJ1-1|14|TRBV11-2
TGTGCCAGCAGCTTGGGTCGGCAGCTGCATGAAGCTTTCTTT
CASSLGRQLHEAFF
>NA|NA|TRBJ1-1|15|TRBV4-2
TGTGCCAGCAGCGAGAAACAGGCGATGAACACTGAAGCTTTCTTT
CASSEKQAMNTEAFF
>NA|NA|TRBJ1-1|13|TRBV7-9
TGTGCCAGCAGCTTTAGAGTGGTGACTGAAGCTTTCTTT
CASSFRVVTEAFF
>NA|NA|TRBJ2-3|19|TRBV9
TGTGCCAGCAGCGTTCCACCCCACCAGAGTTTGGAGGCCCCAGATACGCAGTATTTT
CASSVPPHQSLEAPDTQYF
>TRBD2|NA|TRBJ2-5|16|TRBV7-7
TGTGCCAGCAGCCTCCACGGGCTAGCGGGGGGAGAGACCCAGTACTTC
CASSLHGLAGGETQYF
>NA|few|TRBJ1-1|13|TRBV6-5
TGTGCCAGCAGTTACGGTTCGGCTGGTCAAGCTTTCTTT
CASSYGSAGQAFF
>NA|NA|TRBJ2-5|18|TRBV11-2
TGTGCCAGCAGCTTAGGGATCCGCCCACGAGGGAGCGTAGAGACCCAGTACTTC
CASSLGIRPRGSVETQYF
>NA|NA|TRBJ1-1|13|TRBV7-6
TGTGCCAGCAGCTTCGGCAGGAACACTGAAGCTTTCTTT
CASSFGRNTEAFF
>TRBD2|NA|TRBJ2-1|16|TRBV18
TGTGCCAGCTCACTACCAAGGAGCGGGGGATTTAATGAGCAGTTCTTC
CASSLPRSGGFNEQFF
>TRBD1|once|TRBJ2-1|14|TRBV5-1
TGCGCCAGCAACGGGGACAGTCGAGAATGGGAGCAGTTCTTC
CASNGDSREWEQFF
>TRBD1|NA|TRBJ1-1|16|TRBV7-2
TGTGCCAGCAGCTCCTACCCCGGGACAGGGGGCGATGAAGCTTTCTTT
CASSSYPGTGGDEAFF
>NA|few|TRBJ1-1|12|TRBV5-4
TGTGCCAGCAGCCCCCAAGGACGGGGAGCTTTCTTT
CASSPQGRGAFF
>NA|NA|TRBJ2-7|12|TRBV19
TGTGCCAGTAGTACGGGACCCTACGAGCAGTACTTC
CASSTGPYEQYF
>TRBD1|NA|TRBJ2-7|15|TRBV19
TGTGCCAGTAGTCCTCGACAGGGGCACTCCTACGAGCAGTACTTC
CASSPRQGHSYEQYF
>NA|NA|TRBJ2-7|11|TRBV2
TGTGCCAGCAGTGCCCCCCCGGAGCAGTACTTC
CASSAPPEQYF
>NA|NA|TRBJ1-2|15|TRBV4-1
TGCGCCAGCAGCCAAGACCCGGGACGGACTTATGGCTACACCTTC
CASSQDPGRTYGYTF
>NA|NA|TRBJ1-4|15|TRBV2
TGTGCCAGCAGGTCTGGTGGGGGTTTTAATGAAAAACTGTTTTTT
CASRSGGGFNEKLFF
>NA|NA|TRBJ1-2|13|TRBV27
TGTGCCAGCAGTTTATCCAGGACGGATGGCTACACCTTC
CASSLSRTDGYTF
>NA|NA|TRBJ1-1|13|TRBV6-5
TGTGCCAGCAGGCCAGGAGGGAACACTGAAGCTTTCTTT
CASRPGGNTEAFF
>TRBD2|NA|TRBJ2-3|15|TRBV14
TGTGCCAGCAGCCAAGCGACTAGCTATGGCGATACGCAGTATTTT
CASSQATSYGDTQYF
>NA|NA|TRBJ2-7|15|TRBV6-1
TGTGCCAGCAGTGAAGGGTCCAGATTCCCCTACGAGCAGTACTTC
CASSEGSRFPYEQYF
>NA|NA|TRBJ1-2|15|TRBV7-8
TGTGCCAGCAGCTTGACCCCGCCAGGACTTTATGGCTACACCTTC
CASSLTPPGLYGYTF
>NA|once|TRBJ2-7|13|TRBV11-2
TGTGCCAGCAGCTTAGGGGTCTCCTACGAGCAGTACTTC
CASSLGVSYEQYF
>NA|NA|TRBJ1-4|14|TRBV2
TGTGCCAGCACTCGAGGGGGAACTAATGAAAAACTGTTTTTT
CASTRGGTNEKLFF
>NA|NA|TRBJ1-5|14|TRBV6-5
TGTGCCAGCAGTCTAGGAGGGGGGCATCAGCCCCAGCATTTT
CASSLGGGHQPQHF
>NA|NA|TRBJ1-1|15|TRBV27
TGTGCCAGCAGTTTATCGCCGGCACCGAACACTGAAGCTTTCTTT
CASSLSPAPNTEAFF
>NA|once|TRBJ2-2|19|TRBV7-2
TGTGCCAGCAGCTTAGGGCGTGGAAGGAGGGATCGAAAAGGCGGGGAGCTGTTTTTT
CASSLGRGRRDRKGGELFF
>NA|NA|TRBJ2-3|14|TRBV6-4
TGTGCCAGCAGTGAGGCAGGGGGCACAGATACGCAGTATTTT
CASSEAGGTDTQYF
>TRBD1|NA|TRBJ1-6|14|TRBV7-8
TGTGCCAGCAGCCCAACGACAGGGGTCTCACCCCTCCACTTT
CASSPTTGVSPLHF
>NA|few|TRBJ1-1|15|TRBV5-1
TGCGCCAGCAGCTCTCAACAGGGACCGAACACTGAAGCTTTCTTT
CASSSQQGPNTEAFF
>NA|NA|TRBJ2-1|11|TRBV6-5
TGTGCCAGCAGTTACGAGCATGAGCAGTTCTTC
CASSYEHEQFF
>TRBD1|NA|TRBJ2-5|15|TRBV5-4
TGTGCCAGCAGCTGGGACAGGGGGCGCTTGGAGACCCAGTACTTC
CASSWDRGRLETQYF
>NA|few|TRBJ1-3|15|TRBV7-2
TGTGCCAGCAGCTTAGACCGTGGGCTTGGAAACACCATATATTTT
CASSLDRGLGNTIYF
>TRBD1|once|TRBJ1-1|15|TRBV27
TGTGCCAGCAGTTCACGACAGGGGATGAACGCTGAAGCTTTCTTT
CASSSRQGMNAEAFF
>TRBD1|NA|TRBJ1-1|16|TRBV28
TGTGCCAGCAGTTTGCGTATCGGACAGGGAAGAACTGAAGCTTTCTTT
CASSLRIGQGRTEAFF
>NA|few|TRBJ2-7|11|TRBV2
TGTGCCAGCACGGACAACTACGAGCAGTACTTC
CASTDNYEQYF
>TRBD1|once|TRBJ1-4|18|TRBV2
TGTGCCAGCGCTCATCCGGGACAGGGAACGACAACTAATGAAAAACTGTTTTTT
CASAHPGQGTTTNEKLFF
>TRBD1|few|TRBJ2-7|14|TRBV27
TGTGCCAGCGCAACAGGGGGCGCCAACTACGAGCAGTACTTC
CASATGGANYEQYF
>NA|NA|TRBJ1-1|13|TRBV13
TGTGCCAGCAGCTTATGGGTTCAGGGGTTCGCTTTCTTT
CASSLWVQGFAFF
>NA|NA|TRBJ1-6|14|TRBV10-1
TGCGCCAGCAGTGAGTCGACCGTGAATTCACCCCTCCACTTT
CASSESTVNSPLHF
>NA|NA|TRBJ2-2|14|TRBV18
TGTGCCAGCTCACCATTTTCTAGCACCGGGGAGCTGTTTTTT
CASSPFSSTGELFF
>TRBD1|NA|TRBJ1-2|17|TRBV7-9
TGTGCCAGCAGCCCCCCGGTTTCGGGACAGGGAAACTATGGCTACACCTTC
CASSPPVSGQGNYGYTF
>NA|NA|TRBJ1-1|14|TRBV9
TGTGCCAGCAGCGCCCAACAGGGAAACACTGAAGCTTTCTTT
CASSAQQGNTEAFF
>NA|NA|TRBJ2-6|18|TRBV15
TGTGCCACCAGCAGAGATGGCGAGGGTACCTCTGGGGCCAACGTCCTGACTTTC
CATSRDGEGTSGANVLTF
>TRBD1|few|TRBJ1-2|15|TRBV5-1
TGCGCCAGCAGCGCACCGGGACAGGGGTTGGAGGGCTACACCTTC
CASSAPGQGLEGYTF
>NA|NA|TRBJ2-1|15|TRBV2
TGTGCCAGCACCCAGACACCAAGCTCCTACAATGAGCAGTTCTTC
CASTQTPSSYNEQFF
>NA|NA|TRBJ2-5|14|TRBV2
TGTGCCAGCAGGAACAGGGCCCTCCAAGAGACCCAGTACTTC
CASRNRALQETQYF
>NA|NA|TRBJ2-3|13|TRBV6-5
TGTGCCAGCAGCTACACGGCCGCAGATACGCAGTATTTT
CASSYTAADTQYF
>NA|NA|TRBJ2-7|13|TRBV27
TGTGCCAGCAGTTTAAAACGCCCCTACGAGCAGTACTTC
CASSLKRPYEQYF
>TRBD1|NA|TRBJ2-1|14|TRBV2
TGTGCCAGCAGAGAAGACAGGGGATACAATGAGCAGTTCTTC
CASREDRGYNEQFF
>NA|NA|TRBJ1-4|14|TRBV4-1
TGCGCCAGCAGCCTAATCATTGAGGAGGAAAAACTGTTTTTT
CASSLIIEEEKLFF
>TRBD2|NA|TRBJ2-1|14|TRBV27
TGTGCCAGCAGTTCGGGAGGCTCCTACAATGAGCAGTTCTTC
CASSSGGSYNEQFF
>TRBD1|few|TRBJ1-2|14|TRBV6-5
TGTGCCAGCAGTTACGGGCAGGGGGCGGTAGGCTACACCTTC
CASSYGQGAVGYTF
>NA|NA|TRBJ1-2|13|TRBV5-6
TGTGCCAGCAGCCCTATAGAGCAGCATGGCTACACCTTC
CASSPIEQHGYTF
>NA|NA|TRBJ1-1|13|TRBV4-1
TGCGCCAGCAGCCAAACCAGGAACACTGAAGCTTTCTTT
CASSQTRNTEAFF
>NA|NA|TRBJ2-7|15|TRBV6-1
TGTGCCAGCAGCTCCACGGGACGAGTTTCCTACGAGCAGTACTTC
CASSSTGRVSYEQYF